The present T cell receptor (beta chain) was sequenced within a study of blood T cell repertoires in COVID-19. Overall study: From T cells, B-cell-depleted T cells, or PBMCs came the material, which was cDNA or gDNA.

This clone was seen a few times. The CDR3 runs to 15 residues. V was shortened by 5 bases and J by 2 bases, with 14 bases between the two germline ends. CDR1 is LNHDA and CDR2 is SQIVND in the germline V gene (reference sequence). Original processing notes: Scientists estimated how many nucleated cells there were by amplifying reference gene primers. The assay was immunoSEQ multiplex PCR, and TCRdb's table has in-frame clones only and misses some. The V and J calls and clone size are taken from that table; D and trimming were inferred from the DNA. This table holds around 130,000 clones, roughly 79% found once.

The material sequenced was peripheral blood. The chain employs TRBV19 and TRBJ2-3; possible D gene TRBD2, 5 bases. The origin of this receptor is a human donor in a cohort sampled during active COVID-19. CDR3 loop: CASSSPGTPTDTQYF. The CDR3 nucleotides are TGTGCCAGTAGTTCTCCGGGAACCCCCACAGATACGCAGTATTTT.